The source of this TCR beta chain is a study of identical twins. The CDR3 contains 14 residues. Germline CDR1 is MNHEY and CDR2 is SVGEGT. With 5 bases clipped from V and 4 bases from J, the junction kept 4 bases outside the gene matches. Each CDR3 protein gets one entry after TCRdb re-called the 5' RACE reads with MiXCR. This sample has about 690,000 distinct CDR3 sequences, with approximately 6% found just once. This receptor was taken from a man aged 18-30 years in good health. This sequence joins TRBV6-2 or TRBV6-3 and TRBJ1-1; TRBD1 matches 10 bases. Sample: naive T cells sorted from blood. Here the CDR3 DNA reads TGTGCCAGCAGTCGACGGACAGGGGGCACTGAAGCTTTCTTT. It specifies CASSRRTGGTEAFF.